This T cell receptor beta chain comes out of a study of blood T cells in healthy people across ages. Next came a second PCR, run for 7 to 11 cycles, which used a sample-barcoded 5' primer along with a J-beta primer mix. A single record per CDR3 protein comes from TCRdb applying MiXCR to the 5' RACE reads. The sample lists 790,000 or so distinct CDR3 sequences, roughly 50% occurring once. This clonotype was seen just once. Antigen: not known. Notes on the study in general: As age increased, TCR beta diversity per million T cells fell in a roughly linear fashion. Compared with aged donors, long-lived donors showed fewer expanded clones, suggesting selection.

Isolation of PBMCs gave at least 7 million cells per sample. The sequence derives from a man aged 35 to 55 in good health. Sample: blood.

The CDR3 loop reads CASSLETGGYQPQHF. CDR3 bases: TGTGCCAGCAGCCTAGAGACGGGGGGGTATCAGCCCCAGCATTTT. This rearrangement joins TRBV7-2 to TRBJ1-5; D is possibly TRBD1 (5 bases). Trimming took off 5 bases at V and 5 bases at J, with 16 bases between the two ends. Germline loops: CDR1 SGHTA, CDR2 FQGNSA. CDR3 length: 15 residues.